This passage covers 8 T cell receptor beta chains from one sample sequenced in a study of OX40 agonist ivuxolimab in advanced cancers. The table came from immunoSEQ multiplex PCR; TCRdb's copy has only in-frame clones and leaves some out. The profile shows some 57,000 clones, over 80% of them singletons. Sequencing used CD4+ or CD8+ T cells sorted from blood, obtained in a trial of the OX40 agonist ivuxolimab. Every receptor here comes from an adult with an advanced solid tumor such as melanoma, head and neck, liver or kidney cancer.

CDR3: CASSPPEASYNEQFF. The CDR3 bases are TGTGCCAGCAGTCCCCCGGAGGCCAGCTACAATGAGCAGTTCTTC. This rearrangement joins TRBV28 to TRBJ2-1, with D possibly being TRBD2 (5 bases). The germline CDR1 and CDR2 sequences are MDHEN and SYDVKM. Trimming took 5 bases from V and 3 from J, leaving 14 bases between them. This CDR3 contains 15 residues.

This chain links TRBV6-6 with TRBJ1-3; D is ambiguous. There are 15 residues in the CDR3. Trimming removed 2 bases at V and 0 bases at J, with 8 bases between. CDR1 is MNHNY, CDR2 SVGAGI, per germline (reference sequence). The CDR3 DNA sequence: TGTGCCAGCAGTTACATGGAGAGCTCTGGAAACACCATATATTTT. Encoded protein: CASSYMESSGNTIYF.

The CDR3 coding sequence is TGCAGCGTTGCACGCAGGCCCTTGGGCTATGGCTACACCTTC. As protein: CSVARRPLGYGYTF. The rearrangement joins TRBV29-1 to TRBJ1-2; D gene unclear. The germline V gene has CDR1 SQVTM and CDR2 ANQGSEA. Trimming left V 4 bases short and J 4 bases short, with 16 bases between. The CDR3 consists of 14 residues.

This chain connects TRBV15 to TRBJ2-7; D not certain. Germline values: CDR1 LNHNV, CDR2 YYDKDF (reference sequence). CDR3 size: 11 residues. V was cut by 3 bases and J by 2 bases, with 2 bases left in between. CDR3 residues: CATSRTYEQYF. In nucleotides, the CDR3 is TGTGCCACCAGCAGGACCTACGAGCAGTACTTC.

The rearrangement uses TRBV11-2 and TRBJ2-7; D unresolved. Trimming stripped 5 bases from V and 3 bases from J, with 8 bases between. CDR3 length: 12 residues. CDR1 SGHAT and CDR2 FQNNGV come from the germline V gene. The CDR3 DNA reads TGTGCCAGCAGCCCGACCAACTACGAGCAGTACGTC. Its protein is CASSPTNYEQYV.

The genes are TRBV4-3 and TRBJ1-5, with 7 bases fitting TRBD1. The CDR3 totals 14 residues. With 5 bases clipped from V and 3 bases from J, the junction kept 4 bases outside the gene matches. CDR1 and CDR2 from the germline V gene are LGHNA and YSLEER. Here the CDR3 reads CASSGTAFNQPQHF. The CDR3 DNA sequence: TGCGCCAGCAGCGGGACAGCCTTCAATCAGCCCCAGCATTTT.

This chain connects TRBV7-2 to TRBJ1-3; no clear D gene. The V end lost 2 bases, the J end lost 0 bases, and 11 bases lay between the germline ends. The CDR3 extends over 16 amino acids. Per the germline V gene, CDR1 is SGHTA and CDR2 is FQGNSA. CDR3 protein: CASSLLEGSSGNTIYF. CDR3 sequence (DNA): TGTGCCAGCAGCTTATTGGAGGGCAGCTCTGGAAACACCATATATTTT.

The V and J genes are TRBV19 and TRBJ1-6, with TRBD1 identical over 7 bases. The CDR3 runs 14 residues. V lost 3 bases, J lost 9 bases, and 5 bases stayed unmatched. Germline V gives CDR1 LNHDA, CDR2 SQIVND (reference sequence). DNA for the CDR3: TGTGCCAGTAGTATGGGGACAGTAGTTTCACCCCTCCACTTT. The encoded protein is CASSMGTVVSPLHF.